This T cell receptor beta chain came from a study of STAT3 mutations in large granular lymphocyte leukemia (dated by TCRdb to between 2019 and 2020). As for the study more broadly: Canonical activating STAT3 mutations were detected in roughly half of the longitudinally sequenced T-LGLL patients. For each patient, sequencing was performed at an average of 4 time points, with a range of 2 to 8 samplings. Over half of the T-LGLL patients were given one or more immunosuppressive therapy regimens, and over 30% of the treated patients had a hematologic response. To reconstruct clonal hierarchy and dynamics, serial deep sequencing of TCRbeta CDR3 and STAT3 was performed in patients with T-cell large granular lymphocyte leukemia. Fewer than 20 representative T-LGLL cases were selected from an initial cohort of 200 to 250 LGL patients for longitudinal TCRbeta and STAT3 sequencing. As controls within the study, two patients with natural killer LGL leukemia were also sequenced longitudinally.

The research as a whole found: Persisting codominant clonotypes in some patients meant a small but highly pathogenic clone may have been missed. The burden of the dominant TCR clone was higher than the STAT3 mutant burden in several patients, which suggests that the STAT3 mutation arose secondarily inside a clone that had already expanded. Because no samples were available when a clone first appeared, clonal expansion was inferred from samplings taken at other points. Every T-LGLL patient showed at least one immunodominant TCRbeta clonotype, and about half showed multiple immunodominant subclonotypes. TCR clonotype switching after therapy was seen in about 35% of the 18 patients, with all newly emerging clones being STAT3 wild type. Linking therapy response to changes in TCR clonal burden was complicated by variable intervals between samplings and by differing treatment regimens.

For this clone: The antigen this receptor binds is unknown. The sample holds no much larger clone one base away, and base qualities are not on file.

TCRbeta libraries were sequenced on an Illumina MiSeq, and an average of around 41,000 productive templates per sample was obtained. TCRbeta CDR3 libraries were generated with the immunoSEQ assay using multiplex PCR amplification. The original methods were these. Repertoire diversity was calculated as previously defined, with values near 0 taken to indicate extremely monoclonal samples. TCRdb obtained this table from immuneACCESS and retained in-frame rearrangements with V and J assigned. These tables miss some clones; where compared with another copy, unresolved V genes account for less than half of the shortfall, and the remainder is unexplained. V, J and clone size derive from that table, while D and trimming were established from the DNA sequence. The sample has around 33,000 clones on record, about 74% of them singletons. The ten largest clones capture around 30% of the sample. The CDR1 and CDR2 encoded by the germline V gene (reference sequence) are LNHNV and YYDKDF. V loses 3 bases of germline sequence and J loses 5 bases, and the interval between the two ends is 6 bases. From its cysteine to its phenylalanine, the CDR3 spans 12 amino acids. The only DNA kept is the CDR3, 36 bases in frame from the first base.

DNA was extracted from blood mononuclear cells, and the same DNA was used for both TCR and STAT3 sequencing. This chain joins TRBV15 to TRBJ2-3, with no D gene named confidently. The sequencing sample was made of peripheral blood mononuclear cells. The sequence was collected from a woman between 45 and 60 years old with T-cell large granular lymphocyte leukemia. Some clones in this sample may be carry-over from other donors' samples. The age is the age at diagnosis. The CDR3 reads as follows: CATSSLGDTQYF. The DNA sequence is TGTGCCACCAGCAGCCTTGGAGATACGCAGTATTTT. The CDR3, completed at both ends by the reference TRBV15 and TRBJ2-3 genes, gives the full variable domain DAMVIQNPRYQVTQFGKPVTLSCSQTLNHNVMYWYQQKSSQAPKLLFHYYDKDFNNEADTPDNFQSRRPNTSFCFLDIRSPGLGDTAMYLCATSSLGDTQYFGPGTRLTVL.